This TCR beta chain was documented in a study of cytomegalovirus exposure and HLA in healthy donors. Use of 60 Vbeta and 13 Jbeta primers characterized the PCR. Using immunoSEQ multiplex PCR, the repertoire was profiled, and TCRdb retains in-frame clones only, with some absent. This repertoire shows around 130,000 clones, 75% to 90% found once; its top ten account for less than 2.5%. The donors were healthy bone marrow donors. V dropped 6 bases and J dropped 4 bases, with 12 bases sitting between them. The CDR3 spans 13 residues. CDR1 and CDR2 (germline): MNHEY, SVGAGI. Regarding the study as a whole: As a later analysis revealed, the rate of TCR association differed by HLA locus, with DRB1 most and HLA-C fewest. TCR beta sequences reportedly predicted most subjects' HLA-A and HLA-B alleles accurately. An analysis was carried out at a later point. It showed that HLA-associated TCR beta chains were more clonally expanded than equally common non-associated chains.

As to this clone: Antigen unknown.

The rearrangement uses TRBV6-5 and TRBJ2-5; TRBD2 is a possible D gene (6 bases). The sequenced sample consisted of PBMCs. The sequence came from a man aged 25 to 40 in good health and CMV-seronegative. CDR3 sequence (DNA): TGTGCCAGCAGCTCGGTGGGGGGAGAGACCCAGTACTTC. It yields the protein CASSSVGGETQYF.